This TCR beta chain was recovered during a study of radiotherapy plus CTLA-4 blockade in lung cancer. The study's findings and limits: Expansion of tumor-derived TCR clones was observed in blood after radiotherapy plus ipilimumab. According to reports, early shifts in blood T cell clones, alongside interferon-beta, forecast response most accurately.

Trimming shortened V by 3 bases and J by 2 bases, and 15 bases separated the two germline ends. This CDR3 has 15 residues. Looked up from germline, CDR1 is SGDLS and CDR2 is YYNGEE. In the case of this clone: Antigen: not known.

Sequenced by immunoSEQ multiplex PCR; TCRdb stores in-frame clones only, minus some. The sample consists of about 98,000 clones, around 88% of them appearing once. The chain employs TRBV9 and TRBJ2-7; weak D call: TRBD2 (5 bases). The source material was peripheral blood, sampled from a patient treated with radiotherapy plus ipilimumab. This clonotype was sampled from a human donor with non-small cell lung cancer that progressed on radiotherapy plus ipilimumab. The CDR3 DNA follows: TGTGCCAGCAGCGAGGGAGTGGGCTATACCTACGAGCAGTACTTC. Residues: CASSEGVGYTYEQYF.